The rows below give T cell receptor beta chains drawn from one sample of a study of blood T cell repertoires in COVID-19. The protocol was immunoSEQ multiplex PCR, while the TCRdb copy is restricted to in-frame clones and leaves out a portion. The table includes roughly 350,000 clones, about 87% detected once. Sequences were obtained from peripheral blood. The receptors were sampled from a woman between 45 and 65 years old with COVID-19, enrolled during active disease. The CDR3 runs from the conserved cysteine through the conserved F or W. D genes are given only for firm matches.

>TRBD1|TRBJ1-6|TRBV19
TGTGCCAGTAGTATATGGAGGACAGGAGATTCACCCCTCCACTTT
CASSIWRTGDSPLHF
>-|TRBJ2-6|TRBV2
TGTGCCAGCAGTCGACAGCGCTCTGGGGCCAACGTCCTGACTTTC
CASSRQRSGANVLTF
>TRBD2|TRBJ2-3|TRBV11-3
TGTGCCAGCAGCTTATTATCGGGAGGATCCACAGATACGCAGTATTTT
CASSLLSGGSTDTQYF
>-|TRBJ2-2|TRBV7-7
TGTGCCAGCAGCTTAGACACTACAAACACCGGGGAGCTGTTTTTT
CASSLDTTNTGELFF
>-|TRBJ1-5|TRBV2
TGTGCCAGCAGTGGCAGGGGAGTGCAGCCCCAGCATTTT
CASSGRGVQPQHF
>TRBD2|TRBJ2-7|TRBV7-2
TGTGCCAGCAGCTACGGGACTAGCGGGTACGAGCAGTACTTC
CASSYGTSGYEQYF
>TRBD1|TRBJ1-2|TRBV27
TGTGCCAGCAGTCCCCCCCCCTTTGACAGGGTGAACTATGGCTACACCTTC
CASSPPPFDRVNYGYTF
>TRBD2|TRBJ2-7|TRBV7-2
TGTGCCAGCAGTACTGGGAGGGTTTCAGCTTACGAGCAGTACTTC
CASSTGRVSAYEQYF
>-|TRBJ2-7|TRBV18
TGTGCCAGCTCACCAGTTAGCGGCACGGTCTCCTACGAGCAGTACTTC
CASSPVSGTVSYEQYF
>-|TRBJ1-5|TRBV27
TGTGCCAGCAGTTTCGAGCGTAGGGGGCAGCCCCAGCATTTT
CASSFERRGQPQHF